These 9 T cell receptor beta chains share one sample of origin, sequenced in a study of T cells after yellow fever vaccination. TCRdb recomputed calls from the 5' RACE reads with MiXCR, one row per CDR3 protein. The top ten hold about 24% of the sample, which has some 54,000 distinct CDR3 sequences, 6.6% seen once. The input for sequencing was CD8+ T cells not binding an NS4B(214-222) dextramer, sorted from PBMCs, taken roughly 46 days after the first yellow fever vaccination. All receptors come from a man between 18 and 29 years old who received the YFV17D yellow fever vaccine.

A remark on this clonotype: This could be a read error, since a much larger clone is one nucleotide away. This sequence joins TRBV4-1 and TRBJ2-3; 8 bases fit TRBD2. The germline gives CDR1 MGHRA, CDR2 YSYEKL. The CDR3 covers 19 residues. CDR3 DNA sequence: TGCGCCAGCAGCCAAGGACCGCTGGGGGTAGCGGGGTCCACAGATACGAAGTATTTT. As protein: CASSQGPLGVAGSTDTKYF.

A few counts support this clonotype. The CDR3 here is CASSQESDTQYF. The CDR3 region has the DNA TGTGCCAGCAGCCAAGAATCCGATACGCAGTATTTT. This rearrangement joins TRBV14 to TRBJ2-3, with D unclear. V was shortened by 0 bases and J by 6 bases, with 4 bases between the two germline ends. CDR1 and CDR2 (germline): SGHDN, FVKESK. CDR3 length: 12 residues.

This clonotype has only a few counts. The V and J genes are TRBV5-8 and TRBJ2-3; D unresolved. Germline CDR1 SGHTS, CDR2 YDEGEE. The CDR3 sequence is 16 residues long. Trimming removed 3 bases at V and 0 bases at J, with 14 bases between. As DNA, the CDR3 is TGTGCCAGCAGCTGGGGTGGCGGAACTAGCACAGATACGCAGTATTTT. Its protein is CASSWGGGTSTDTQYF.

This clonotype was picked up many times. The gene calls are TRBV9 and TRBJ2-5; 7 nucleotides agree with TRBD2. Germline V CDR1 and CDR2: SGDLS, YYNGEE. The CDR3 consists of 15 residues. V shed 1 base, J shed 2 bases, and the junction held 5 bases outside the gene matches. CDR3 DNA: TGTGCCAGCAGCGTATACAGCGGGGAACAAGAGACCCAGTACTTC. Protein: CASSVYSGEQETQYF.

This clonotype was recorded many times. The chain links TRBV2 to TRBJ2-7, with D tentatively TRBD2 (5 bases). CDR3 length equals 12 residues. Germline V gives CDR1 SNHLY, CDR2 FYNNEI. Trimming took off 3 bases at V and 6 bases at J, with 9 bases between the two ends. The CDR3 is CASSEGDIEQYV. The DNA of the CDR3 is TGTGCCAGCAGTGAGGGAGATATCGAGCAGTACGTC.

V gene TRBV19 combines with J gene TRBJ1-2, with 9 positions matching TRBD1. The CDR3 totals 13 residues. Trimming took 4 bases from V and 8 from J; bases not matched to a gene: 5. Germline loops: CDR1 LNHDA, CDR2 SQIVND (reference sequence). The CDR3 protein is CASSRDRVTGYTF. CDR3 DNA: TGTGCCAGTAGTAGGGACAGGGTGACGGGCTACACCTTC.

This clonotype was observed a handful of times. In DNA, the CDR3 is TGTGCCAGCAGCTCACCGGGACTAGCGGGGCTGAACACCGGGGAGCTGTTTTTT. As protein: CASSSPGLAGLNTGELFF. The J gene is TRBJ2-2, the V gene TRBV9; the match to TRBD2 covers 13 bases. The CDR3 contains 18 residues. After removal of 4 bases from V and 1 base from J, the junction contained 7 bases not matched to a gene. CDR1 is SGDLS and CDR2 is YYNGEE in the germline V gene.

This clonotype appeared a single time. A much bigger clone sits one base away, suggesting this may be a read error. The rearrangement joins TRBV9 to TRBJ2-7; no clear D. In germline, CDR1 is SGDLS, CDR2 YYNGEE. CDR3 size: 15 residues. V lost 3 bases, J lost 0 bases, and 13 bases lay in between. The CDR3 region has the DNA TGTGCCAGCAGCGGTGGGATAGCCCCCTCCTACGAGCAGTACTTC. Its translation is CASSGGIAPSYEQYF.

This clonotype was observed a handful of times. The V call is TRBV6-5, the J call TRBJ2-1; D gene unclear. The germline CDR1 and CDR2 sequences are MNHEY and SVGAGI. Between the trimmed V and J ends, which lost 2 bases and 5 bases, there was a span of 4 bases. This CDR3 has 12 amino acids. The CDR3 DNA is TGTGCCAGCAGTTACGGGAACAATGAGCAGTTCTTC. It is translated as CASSYGNNEQFF.